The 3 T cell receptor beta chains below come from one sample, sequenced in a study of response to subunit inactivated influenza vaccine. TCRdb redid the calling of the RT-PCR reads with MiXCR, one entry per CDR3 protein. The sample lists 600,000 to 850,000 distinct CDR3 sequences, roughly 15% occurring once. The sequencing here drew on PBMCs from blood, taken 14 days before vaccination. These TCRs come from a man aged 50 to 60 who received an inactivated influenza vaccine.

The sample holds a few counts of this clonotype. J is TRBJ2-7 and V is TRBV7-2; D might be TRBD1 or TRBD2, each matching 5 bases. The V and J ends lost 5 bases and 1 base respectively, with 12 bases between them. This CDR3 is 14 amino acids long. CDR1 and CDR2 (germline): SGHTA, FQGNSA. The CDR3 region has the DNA TGTGCCAGCAGCCGACTGGGGACGTCCTACGAGCAGTACTTC. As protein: CASSRLGTSYEQYF.

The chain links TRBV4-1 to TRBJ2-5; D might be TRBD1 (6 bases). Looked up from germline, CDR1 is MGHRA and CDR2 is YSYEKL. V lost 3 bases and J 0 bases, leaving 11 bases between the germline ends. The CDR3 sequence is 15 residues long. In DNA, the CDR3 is TGCGCCAGCAGCCATTCCACAGGGAACCAAGAGACCCAGTACTTC. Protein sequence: CASSHSTGNQETQYF.

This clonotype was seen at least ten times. The CDR3 reads CASSSTGTTARGYGYTF. As DNA, the CDR3 is TGTGCCAGCAGCTCCACTGGGACCACAGCGAGAGGCTATGGCTACACCTTC. The chain is built from TRBV7-9 and TRBJ1-2; D is possibly TRBD1 (5 bases). The V and J ends lost 4 bases and 4 bases respectively, with 22 bases between them. The CDR3 covers 17 residues. The V gene's germline CDR1 is SEHNR and CDR2 FQNEAQ (reference sequence).